The clone carrying this T cell receptor beta chain was detected once. Primers: 60 Vbeta forward and 13 Jbeta reverse. Using immunoSEQ multiplex PCR, the repertoire was profiled, and TCRdb retains in-frame clones only, with some absent. The sample shows some 180,000 clones, 75% to 80% of them seen only once. This sample stems from a study of cytomegalovirus exposure and HLA in healthy donors. While unrecorded immune exposures were likely, the donors were nominally healthy when sampled. The V end lost 1 base, the J end lost 5 bases, and 12 bases lay between the germline ends. CDR3 size: 14 residues. Germline CDR1 SGHRS, CDR2 YFSETQ.

Material for sequencing was PBMCs. The sequence derives from a woman in her thirties in good health and CMV-seropositive. The gene calls are TRBV5-1 and TRBJ1-1, with D perhaps TRBD1 (5 bases). The CDR3 protein is CASSLQGMGTEAFF. In DNA form, the CDR3 reads TGCGCCAGCAGCTTGCAGGGAATGGGGACTGAAGCTTTCTTT.